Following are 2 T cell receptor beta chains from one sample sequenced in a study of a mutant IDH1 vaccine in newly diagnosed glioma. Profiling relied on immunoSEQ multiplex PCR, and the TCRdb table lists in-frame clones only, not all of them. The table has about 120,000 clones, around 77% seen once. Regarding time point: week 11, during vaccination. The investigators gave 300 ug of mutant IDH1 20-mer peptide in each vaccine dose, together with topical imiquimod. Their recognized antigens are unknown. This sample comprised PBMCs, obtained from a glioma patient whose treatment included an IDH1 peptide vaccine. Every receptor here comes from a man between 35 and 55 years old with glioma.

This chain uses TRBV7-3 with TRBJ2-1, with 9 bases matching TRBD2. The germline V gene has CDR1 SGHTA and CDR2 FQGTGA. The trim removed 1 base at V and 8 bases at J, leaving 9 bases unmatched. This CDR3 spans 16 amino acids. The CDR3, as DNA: TGTGCCAGCAGCTTAAGGGCGCCTAGCGGGGTCTATGAGCAGTTCTTC. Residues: CASSLRAPSGVYEQFF.

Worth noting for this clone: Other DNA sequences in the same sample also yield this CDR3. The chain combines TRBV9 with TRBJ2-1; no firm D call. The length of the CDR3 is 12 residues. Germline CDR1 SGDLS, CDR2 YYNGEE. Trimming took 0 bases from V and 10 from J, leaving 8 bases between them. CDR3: CASSVEGSEQFF. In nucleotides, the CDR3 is TGTGCCAGCAGCGTAGAGGGTAGCGAGCAGTTCTTC. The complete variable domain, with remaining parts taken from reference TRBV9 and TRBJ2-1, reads DSGVTQTPKHLITATGQRVTLRCSPRSGDLSVYWYQQSLDQGLQFLIQYYNGEERAKGNILERFSAQQFPDLHSELNLSSLELGDSALYFCASSVEGSEQFFGPGTRLTVL.